This TCR beta chain was sequenced in a study of OX40 agonist ivuxolimab in advanced cancers. General study results and limits: It was not determined which antigens were specifically recognized by the peripheral T cells that had undergone clonal expansion. There were, on average, more expanded clones in CD8+ T cells than in CD4+.

Researchers took blood at baseline, on cycle 4 day 1, and on cycle 7 day 1. Produced via immunoSEQ multiplex PCR; TCRdb's table is partial and in-frame only. Counted here are about 20,000 clones, around 88% occurring once; the ten biggest clones make up roughly an eighth. For this clone: What it binds is not known.

The receptor comes from an adult with an advanced solid tumor such as melanoma, head and neck, liver or kidney cancer. The sample in question was CD4+ or CD8+ T cells sorted from blood, obtained in a trial of the OX40 agonist ivuxolimab.

The CDR3 nucleotides are TGCGCCAGCAGCTTGGCCCGCGGACAAGAGACCCAGTACTTC. Translation: CASSLARGQETQYF. This chain links TRBV5-1 with TRBJ2-5; no firm D call. CDR3 length: 14 amino acids. Looked up from germline, CDR1 is SGHRS and CDR2 is YFSETQ. Trimming took off 0 bases at V and 2 bases at J, with 8 bases between the two ends.